The source of this T cell receptor beta chain is a study of T cell repertoires in cytomegalovirus infection. As for the study in general: Recently described HLA-C-restricted plus well-studied HLA-B-restricted CMV epitopes were used. Study-level findings and limits: Predominance within the ex vivo response was attributable to HLA-C-restricted CMV-specific TCR beta clonotypes.

There are many counts of this clonotype. Its antigen is undetermined. TCRdb ran MiXCR on the reads and lists one entry per CDR3 protein. The sample holds approximately 730,000 distinct CDR3 sequences, 33% seen once. The CDR3 loop spans 14 amino acids. Trimming shortened V by 4 bases and J by 1 base, and 11 bases separated the two germline ends. CDR1 is SGHTA and CDR2 is FQGNSA in the germline V gene. The chain joins TRBV7-2 to TRBJ2-7; tentative D call: TRBD2 (6 bases). The sequenced sample was cultured PBMCs, obtained from culture after CMV antigen stimulation. The source is a human donor in good health (CMV status not recorded). Some clones in this sample may be carry-over from other donors' samples. The CDR3 sequence is CASSWDFFSYEQYF. The CDR3 coding sequence is TGTGCCAGCAGCTGGGACTTCTTTTCCTACGAGCAGTACTTC.